This T cell receptor (beta chain) was sequenced during a study of T cell clonality in common variable immunodeficiency. This clone was observed at least ten times. The read ends 3 residues early relative to the CDR3; the germline J gene fills the gap. Trimming pared 2 bases from V and 8 bases from J, leaving 15 bases between. This CDR3 contains 15 residues. Germline V gives CDR1 KGHSH, CDR2 LQKENI. Both groups were predominantly of Caucasian heritage. The protocol was immunoSEQ multiplex PCR, while the TCRdb copy is restricted to in-frame clones and leaves out a portion. Singletons are absent from the sample, which has tens of thousands of clones.

Specimen: peripheral blood mononuclear cells. V gene TRBV18 combines with J gene TRBJ1-4, with no clear D. This sequence was found in a person aged 18 to 75 in good health. The covered CDR3 bases are TGTGCCAGCTCACCAAGGAGGGTTCAAGGAGAAAAA. Protein sequence: CASSPRRVQGEK. The complete CDR3 sequence is CASSPRRVQGEKLFF. The whole variable domain, remainder taken from reference TRBV18 and TRBJ1-4, is NAGVMQNPRHLVRRRGQEARLRCSPMKGHSHVYWYRQLPEEGLKFMVYLQKENIIDESGMPKERFSAEFPKEGPSILRIQQVVRGDSAAYFCASSPRRVQGEKLFFGSGTQLSVL.